This record looks at one T cell receptor (beta chain) sequence and its context. These data come from a study of blood T cell repertoires in COVID-19. On the study more broadly: The analysed material was cDNA or gDNA that came from T cells, B-cell-depleted T cells, or PBMCs.

This CDR3 region has 13 residues. CDR1 is SEHNR, CDR2 FQNEAQ, per germline (reference sequence). V lost 1 base, J lost 11 bases, and 11 bases lay in between. Enrollees, roughly 18 to 89 years old, lived in approximately 25 US areas. Original data processing: Reference gene primer amplification gave nucleated cell count estimates. Profiled with immunoSEQ multiplex PCR; TCRdb holds only in-frame clones, not every one. V and J calls and clone size are given by that table; D and trimming were obtained from the DNA. The sample holds about 440,000 clones, about 85% seen once. The V call is TRBV7-9, the J call TRBJ1-4; D might be TRBD1 (5 bases). The sample comprised PBMCs or T cells enriched from blood (not recorded which). This receptor was taken from a young woman with acute COVID-19. This chain's CDR3 is CASSLGSGYKLFF. The CDR3 DNA follows: TGTGCCAGCAGCTTAGGCTCAGGGTATAAACTGTTTTTT.